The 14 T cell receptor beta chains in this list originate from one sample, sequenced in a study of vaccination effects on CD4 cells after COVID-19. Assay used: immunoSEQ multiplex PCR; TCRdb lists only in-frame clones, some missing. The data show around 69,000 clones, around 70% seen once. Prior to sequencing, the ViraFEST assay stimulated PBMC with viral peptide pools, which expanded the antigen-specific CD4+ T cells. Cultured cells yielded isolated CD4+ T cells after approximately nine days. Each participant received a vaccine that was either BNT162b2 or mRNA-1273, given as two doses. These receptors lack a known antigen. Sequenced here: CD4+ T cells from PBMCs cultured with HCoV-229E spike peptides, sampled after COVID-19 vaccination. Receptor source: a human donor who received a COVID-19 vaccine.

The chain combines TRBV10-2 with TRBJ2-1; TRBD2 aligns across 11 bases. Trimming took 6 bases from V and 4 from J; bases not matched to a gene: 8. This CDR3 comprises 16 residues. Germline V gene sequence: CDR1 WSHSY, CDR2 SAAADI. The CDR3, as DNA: TGCGCCAGCAGGGGGAAGACTAGCGGGACATACAATGAGCAGTTCTTC. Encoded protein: CASRGKTSGTYNEQFF.

CDR3 amino acids: CASSLVSGANVLTF. Here the CDR3 DNA reads TGCGCCAGCAGCTTGGTTTCTGGGGCCAACGTCCTGACTTTC. The chain couples TRBV5-1 to TRBJ2-6, with D unresolved. V was trimmed by 0 bases and J by 1 base, leaving 2 bases between them. Germline assignment: CDR1 SGHRS and CDR2 YFSETQ. CDR3 length: 14 residues.

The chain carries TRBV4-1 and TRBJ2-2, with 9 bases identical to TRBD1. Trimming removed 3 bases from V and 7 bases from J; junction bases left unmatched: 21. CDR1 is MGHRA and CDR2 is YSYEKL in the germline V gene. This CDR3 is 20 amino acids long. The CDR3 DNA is TGCGCCAGCAGCCAGGGGACACGGCTTTTTGGGACAGGGAGTAACGGGGAGCTGTTTTTT. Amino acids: CASSQGTRLFGTGSNGELFF.

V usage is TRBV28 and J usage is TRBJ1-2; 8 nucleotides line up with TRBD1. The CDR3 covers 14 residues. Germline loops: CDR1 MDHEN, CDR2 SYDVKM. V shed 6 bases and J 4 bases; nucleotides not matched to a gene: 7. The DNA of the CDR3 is TGTGCCAGCAGAAGCACCGGGACAGGCTATGGCTACACCTTC. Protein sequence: CASRSTGTGYGYTF.

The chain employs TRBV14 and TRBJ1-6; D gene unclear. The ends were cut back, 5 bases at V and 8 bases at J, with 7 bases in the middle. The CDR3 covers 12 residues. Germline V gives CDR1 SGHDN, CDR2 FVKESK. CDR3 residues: CASSETDSPLHF. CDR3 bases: TGTGCCAGCAGCGAGACCGATTCACCCCTCCACTTT.

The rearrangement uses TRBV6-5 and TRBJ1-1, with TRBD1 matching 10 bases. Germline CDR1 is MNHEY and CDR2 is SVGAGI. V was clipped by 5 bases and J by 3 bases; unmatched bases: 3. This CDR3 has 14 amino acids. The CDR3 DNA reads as TGTGCCAGCAGTAGGACAGGGGGACACACTGAAGCTTTCTTT. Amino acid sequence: CASSRTGGHTEAFF.

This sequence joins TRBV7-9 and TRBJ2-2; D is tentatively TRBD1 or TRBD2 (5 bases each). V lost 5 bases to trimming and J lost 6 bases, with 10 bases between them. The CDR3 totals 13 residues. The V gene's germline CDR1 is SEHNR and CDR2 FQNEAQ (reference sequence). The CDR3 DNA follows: TGTGCCAGCAGCCTCCGGGACCCCGGGGAGCTGTTTTTT. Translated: CASSLRDPGELFF.

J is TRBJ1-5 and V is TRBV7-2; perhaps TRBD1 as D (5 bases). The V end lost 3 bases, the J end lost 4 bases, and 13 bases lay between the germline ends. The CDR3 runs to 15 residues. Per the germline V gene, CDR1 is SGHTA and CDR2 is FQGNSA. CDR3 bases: TGTGCCAGCAGCTTTGGGGACGGAGGAAATCAGCCCCAGCATTTT. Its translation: CASSFGDGGNQPQHF.

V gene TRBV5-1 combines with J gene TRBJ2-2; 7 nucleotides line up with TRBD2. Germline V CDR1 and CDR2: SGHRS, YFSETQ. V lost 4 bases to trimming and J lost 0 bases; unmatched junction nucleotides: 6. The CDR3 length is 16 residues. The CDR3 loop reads CASSTLAASNTGELFF. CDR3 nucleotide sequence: TGCGCCAGCAGCACCCTAGCGGCCTCGAACACCGGGGAGCTGTTTTTT.

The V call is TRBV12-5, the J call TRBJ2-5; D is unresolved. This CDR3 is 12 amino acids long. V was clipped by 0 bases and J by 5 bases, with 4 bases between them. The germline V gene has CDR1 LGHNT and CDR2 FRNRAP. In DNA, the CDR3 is TGTGCTAGTGGTTTGGTGACGGAGACCCAGTACTTC. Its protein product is CASGLVTETQYF. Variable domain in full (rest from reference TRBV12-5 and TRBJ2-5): DARVTQTPRHKVTEMGQEVTMRCQPILGHNTVFWYRQTMMQGLELLAYFRNRAPLDDSGMPKDRFSAEMPDATLATLKIQPSEPRDSAVYFCASGLVTETQYFGPGTRLLVL.

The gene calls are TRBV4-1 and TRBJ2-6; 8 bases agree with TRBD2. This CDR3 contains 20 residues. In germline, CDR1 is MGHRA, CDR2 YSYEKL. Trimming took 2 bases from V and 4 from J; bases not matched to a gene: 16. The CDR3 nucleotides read TGCGCCAGCAGCCAAACCCCCGAGCGGGGGCCTGGTGGAGGGGCCAACGTCCTGACTTTC. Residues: CASSQTPERGPGGGANVLTF.

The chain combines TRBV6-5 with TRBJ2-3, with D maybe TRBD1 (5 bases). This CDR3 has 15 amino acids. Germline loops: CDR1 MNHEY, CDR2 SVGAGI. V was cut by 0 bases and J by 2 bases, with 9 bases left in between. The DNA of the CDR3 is TGTGCCAGCAGTTACTCCAGGGCGCACACAGATACGCAGTATTTT. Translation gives CASSYSRAHTDTQYF.

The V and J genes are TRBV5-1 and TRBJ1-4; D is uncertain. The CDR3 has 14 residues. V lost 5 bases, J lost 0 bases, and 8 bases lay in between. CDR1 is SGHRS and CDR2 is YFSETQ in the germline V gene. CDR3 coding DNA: TGCGCCAGCAGGACCGGGGCAACTAATGAAAAACTGTTTTTT. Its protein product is CASRTGATNEKLFF.

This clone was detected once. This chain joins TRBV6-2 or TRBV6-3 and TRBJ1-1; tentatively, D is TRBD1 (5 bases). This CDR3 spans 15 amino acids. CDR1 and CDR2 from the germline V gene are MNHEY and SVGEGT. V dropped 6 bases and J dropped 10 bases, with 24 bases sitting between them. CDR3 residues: CASSLPQAPSWGAFF. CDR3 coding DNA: TGTGCCAGCAGCTTACCACAGGCCCCTTCGTGGGGAGCTTTCTTT.